These 11 T cell receptor beta chains share one sample of origin, sequenced in a study of CD8 T cells in Susac syndrome (dated by TCRdb to about 2019). Libraries were constructed by the immunoSEQ multiplex PCR assay. RNA was extracted using the RNeasy kit, and about 0.5 to 1 ug of the RNA was reverse transcribed with random hexamers. TCRdb redid the processing of the public reads, applying fastp at Q25 and MiXCR, and retained in-frame beta chains. Each CDR3 protein gets just one entry, which takes the most common genes and DNA from the rows behind it. The sample table holds more than 100,000 distinct CDR3 sequences, of which around 86% were seen once. The ten largest clones take up approximately 0.51% of the sample. The sequenced sample was CD8+ T cells from PBMCs. The receptors come from a human donor with multiple sclerosis.

V gene TRBV7-6 combines with J gene TRBJ2-1, with 10 positions matching TRBD2. Germline CDR1 is SGHVS and CDR2 is FNYEAQ. The CDR3 spans 15 residues. J gave up 8 bases and V 1 base, and 5 bases lay outside the gene matches. The CDR3 spells CASSLELAGSDEQFF. CDR3 coding DNA: TGTGCCAGCAGCTTAGAACTAGCGGGATCAGATGAGCAGTTCTTC. Drawing the rest from reference TRBV7-6 and TRBJ2-1, the complete variable domain is GAGVSQSPRYKVTKRGQDVALRCDPISGHVSLYWYRQALGQGPEFLTYFNYEAQQDKSGLPNDRFSAERPEGSISTLTIQRTEQRDSAMYRCASSLELAGSDEQFFGPGTRLTVL.

This rearrangement joins TRBV3-1 to TRBJ1-2, with D maybe TRBD1 (5 bases). This CDR3 has 14 residues. V shed 1 base and J shed 7 bases, with 13 bases lying between them. In germline, CDR1 is LGHDT, CDR2 YNNKEL (reference sequence). CDR3 sequence (DNA): TGTGCCAGCAGCCAAGTGAGGACAACTCTTGGCTACACCTTC. Translating it yields CASSQVRTTLGYTF.

This clonotype was seen just once. The chain is built from TRBV21-1 and TRBJ2-5; the listed D gene, TRBD1, was not tested against the DNA. TRBV21-1 is recorded as a pseudogene. The CDR3 spans 14 residues. The CDR3 DNA sequence: TGTGCCAGCAGCTCCAGGGGGCTGGAAGAGACCCAGTACTTC. Translating it yields CASSSRGLEETQYF.

In DNA form, the CDR3 reads TGTGCCAGCAGTTTAACGGGGGGCTACAATGAGCAGTTCTTC. It yields the protein CASSLTGGYNEQFF. V usage is TRBV27 and J usage is TRBJ2-1; 7 positions match TRBD2. This CDR3 has 14 residues. V shed 2 bases, J shed 3 bases, and the junction held 1 base outside the gene matches. CDR1 is MNHEY, CDR2 SMNVEV, per germline (reference sequence).

The chain joins TRBV12-3 or TRBV12-4 to TRBJ1-2; possible D gene TRBD1, 6 bases. V lost 5 bases and J lost 8, with 15 bases in between. The CDR3 contains 13 residues. This CDR3 is CASSTPLGGGYTF. The CDR3 DNA follows: TGTGCCAGCAGTACCCCCTTAGGGGGGGGCTACACCTTC.

The rearrangement joins TRBV5-1 to TRBJ1-2; D gene uncertain. This CDR3 spans 15 amino acids. Per the germline V gene, CDR1 is SGHRS and CDR2 is YFSETQ. V gave up 2 bases and J gave up 7 bases, with 18 bases separating them. Written as DNA, the CDR3 is TGCGCCAGCAGCTTTTGGGGTTGGCACTATGCTGGCTACACCTTC. Translating it yields CASSFWGWHYAGYTF.

The chain has TRBV29-1 and TRBJ2-7; D uncertain. CDR3 length equals 13 residues. Germline values: CDR1 SQVTM, CDR2 ANQGSEA. V dropped 4 bases and J dropped 2 bases, with 12 bases sitting between them. Here the CDR3 reads CSVVVPGTYEQYF. DNA for the CDR3: TGCAGCGTTGTGGTACCGGGCACCTACGAGCAGTACTTC.

V and J are TRBV28 and TRBJ2-7; D is uncertain. Trimming removed 5 bases from V and 3 bases from J, with 8 bases in between. The CDR3 covers 12 residues. The germline CDR1 and CDR2 sequences are MDHEN and SYDVKM. The CDR3 DNA sequence: TGTGCCAGCAGTCTAGACAACTACGAGCAGTACTTC. This gives the protein CASSLDNYEQYF.

The sample holds one count of this clonotype. This chain links TRBV19 with TRBJ2-1; D not resolved. This CDR3 is 13 amino acids long. Trimming removed 7 bases from V and 7 bases from J, with 14 bases in between. From germline, CDR1 is LNHDA and CDR2 SQIVND (reference sequence). The CDR3 region has the DNA TGTGCCAGTACCGATCTAGGAGAAAATGAGCAGTTCTTC. Residues: CASTDLGENEQFF.

On this clonotype: Germline is not matched at one junction end, which may reflect a read error. The chain couples TRBV6-2 or TRBV6-3 to TRBJ1-1; 9 bases line up with TRBD1. CDR3 length: 17 residues. Germline CDR1 reads MNHEY; CDR2 reads SVGEGT. CDR3 DNA: TGTGCCAGCAGCCTTCTCACCCGGACAGGGGTGCTCTCTGAAGTTTTCTTT. Translated: CASSLLTRTGVLSEVFF.

The chain has TRBV30 and TRBJ2-7; unclear D gene. From germline, CDR1 is GTSNPN and CDR2 SVGIG (reference sequence). The ends were cut back, 1 base at V and 2 bases at J, with 9 bases in the middle. The CDR3 spans 13 residues. CDR3 loop: CAWSDGRTYEQYV. The CDR3 region has the DNA TGTGCCTGGAGTGACGGAAGGACCTACGAGCAGTACGTC.